Below are 15 T cell receptor beta chains sequenced from a single sample in a study of T cell responses to AZD1222 COVID-19 vaccine. TCRdb's copy holds only in-frame clones and misses some; the assay was immunoSEQ multiplex PCR. The profile shows 100,000 to 150,000 clones, 70% to 85% of them singletons. The specimen was peripheral blood, collected on day 0 of AZD1222 vaccination. The receptors here all came from an adult in good health.

The genes are TRBV11-2 and TRBJ1-2; possible D gene TRBD1, 6 bases. V lost 5 bases, J lost 8 bases, and 24 bases lay in between. CDR1 SGHAT and CDR2 FQNNGV come from the germline V gene. The length of the CDR3 is 16 residues. This CDR3 is CASSHLRRVGGGGYTF. The CDR3, as DNA: TGTGCCAGCAGCCATCTCCGCCGCGTCGGGGGCGGGGGCTACACCTTC.

The chain joins TRBV6-5 to TRBJ2-1, with D possibly being TRBD2 (6 bases). Germline-derived CDR1 and CDR2 are MNHEY and SVGAGI. V lost 8 bases to trimming and J lost 8 bases, with 7 bases between them. CDR3 length: 10 amino acids. The CDR3 is CASWGDEQFF. The CDR3 nucleotides are TGTGCCAGCTGGGGGGATGAGCAGTTCTTC.

The chain links TRBV20-1 to TRBJ1-1, with D uncertain. The germline CDR1 and CDR2 sequences are DFQATT and SNEGSKA (reference sequence). The V gene lost 5 bases and the J gene lost 4 bases, with 8 bases spanning the gap. This CDR3 has 11 residues. The DNA of the CDR3 is TGCAGTGCTCGGAGGGTCACTGAAGCTTTCTTT. Translation: CSARRVTEAFF.

The chain couples TRBV18 to TRBJ1-4; D may be TRBD1 (6 bases). The CDR3 runs to 15 residues. The germline V gene has CDR1 KGHSH and CDR2 LQKENI. V was shortened by 1 base and J by 5 bases, with 11 bases between the two germline ends. The CDR3 region has the DNA TGTGCCAGCTCACCACAGGGGGGTTTAAATGAAAAACTGTTTTTT. Its protein is CASSPQGGLNEKLFF. Full variable domain (remainder filled in from reference TRBV18 and TRBJ1-4): NAGVMQNPRHLVRRRGQEARLRCSPMKGHSHVYWYRQLPEEGLKFMVYLQKENIIDESGMPKERFSAEFPKEGPSILRIQQVVRGDSAAYFCASSPQGGLNEKLFFGSGTQLSVL.

The V gene is TRBV2, the J gene TRBJ1-1; tentatively, D is TRBD1 (5 bases). Per germline, CDR1 SNHLY and CDR2 FYNNEI. V dropped 2 bases and J dropped 10 bases, with 23 bases sitting between them. CDR3 length: 16 amino acids. Written as DNA, the CDR3 is TGTGCCAGCAGTGAAAAAGTTACCGGGACCTCGTCGGCAGCTTTCTTT. This gives the protein CASSEKVTGTSSAAFF.

This chain connects TRBV7-9 to TRBJ1-4, with D hard to call. V lost 5 bases, J lost 8 bases, and 18 bases lay in between. CDR1 and CDR2 from the germline V gene are SEHNR and FQNEAQ (reference sequence). The CDR3 covers 15 residues. CDR3 in amino acids: CASSTPAEWGEKLFF. In DNA form, the CDR3 reads TGTGCCAGCAGCACCCCGGCGGAATGGGGAGAAAAACTGTTTTTT. The complete variable domain, with remaining parts taken from reference TRBV7-9 and TRBJ1-4, reads DTGVSQNPRHKITKRGQNVTFRCDPISEHNRLYWYRQTLGQGPEFLTYFQNEAQLEKSRLLSDRFSAERPKGSFSTLEIQRTEQGDSAMYLCASSTPAEWGEKLFFGSGTQLSVL.

The chain carries TRBV3-1 (or the pseudogene TRBV3-2) and TRBJ1-2; the D gene is possibly TRBD1 (6 bases). CDR1 LGHDT and CDR2 YNNKEL come from the germline V gene (reference sequence). Trimming pared 8 bases from V and 8 bases from J, leaving 15 bases between. This CDR3 comprises 12 residues. Here the CDR3 DNA reads TGTGCCAGCTCCCGGACAGCGTACGGCTACACCTTC. Its protein product is CASSRTAYGYTF.

The chain employs TRBV7-6 and TRBJ2-3; no clear D gene. Germline-derived CDR1 and CDR2 are SGHVS and FNYEAQ. The CDR3 sequence is 13 residues long. The V end was cut by 2 bases, the J end by 3 bases, with 6 bases between. The CDR3 DNA sequence: TGTGCCAGCAGCTTAATGTTGACAGATACGCAGTATTTT. Its protein product is CASSLMLTDTQYF.

V usage is TRBV5-1 and J usage is TRBJ2-7; TRBD1 might be the D (6 bases). The V and J ends lost 2 bases and 2 bases respectively, with 11 bases between them. The CDR3 has 14 residues. The V gene's germline CDR1 is SGHRS and CDR2 YFSETQ. The chain's CDR3 is CASSFNQGTYEQYF. The CDR3 DNA is TGCGCCAGCAGCTTTAATCAGGGGACCTACGAGCAGTACTTC.

This chain links TRBV24-1 with TRBJ2-1, with D maybe TRBD1 (6 bases). CDR3 length: 11 residues. V was cut by 7 bases and J by 10 bases, with 10 bases left in between. CDR1 and CDR2 (germline): KGHDR, SFDVKD. This chain's CDR3 is CATRQGWEQFF. Written as DNA, the CDR3 is TGTGCCACCAGACAGGGATGGGAGCAGTTCTTC.

The CDR3 reads CACGASGGMTQYF. For the CDR3, the DNA is TGTGCCTGCGGGGCTAGCGGGGGCATGACGCAGTATTTT. This chain links TRBV6-6 with TRBJ2-3; TRBD2 matches 10 bases. Looked up from germline, CDR1 is MNHNY and CDR2 is SVGAGI (reference sequence). CDR3 length equals 13 residues. After removal of 11 bases from V and 9 bases from J, the junction contained 11 bases not matched to a gene.

V and J are TRBV11-2 and TRBJ1-1, with 8 bases fitting TRBD1. Germline assignment: CDR1 SGHAT and CDR2 FQNNGV. The length of the CDR3 is 14 residues. The ends lost 2 bases at V and 10 bases at J; junction bases unmatched: 9. The CDR3 here is CASSLPGQGWGAFF. The CDR3 coding sequence is TGTGCCAGCAGCTTACCAGGACAGGGATGGGGAGCTTTCTTT.

The V call is TRBV25-1, the J call TRBJ1-5; D not certain. The V gene lost 6 bases and the J gene lost 7 bases, with 25 bases spanning the gap. Germline lookup yields CDR1 MGHDK and CDR2 SYGVNS. The CDR3 contains 17 residues. The CDR3 sequence is CASSDGEGGRSGQPQHF. CDR3 nucleotide sequence: TGTGCCAGCAGCGACGGTGAGGGAGGGAGGTCAGGACAGCCCCAGCATTTT. The whole variable domain, remainder taken from reference TRBV25-1 and TRBJ1-5, is EADIYQTPRYLVIGTGKKITLECSQTMGHDKMYWYQQDPGMELHLIHYSYGVNSTEKGDLSSESTVSRIRTEHFPLTLESARPSHTSQYLCASSDGEGGRSGQPQHFGDGTRLSIL.

About this clone: At the DNA level, this CDR3 is encoded by other sequences in the same sample as well. The CDR3, as DNA: TGCAGTGCTAACACAGATACGCAGTATTTT. Protein sequence: CSANTDTQYF. The chain employs TRBV20-1 and TRBJ2-3; D ambiguous. This CDR3 contains 10 residues. CDR1 and CDR2 from the germline V gene are DFQATT and SNEGSKA (reference sequence). Trimming removed 4 bases at V and 2 bases at J, with 1 base between.

The genes are TRBV7-2 and TRBJ1-5, with D perhaps TRBD1 (5 bases). There are 13 residues in the CDR3. The germline gives CDR1 SGHTA, CDR2 FQGNSA. V was shortened by 5 bases and J by 7 bases, with 12 bases between the two germline ends. The CDR3 here is CASSQGLSQPQHF. Written as DNA, the CDR3 is TGTGCCAGCAGCCAGGGACTTTCCCAGCCCCAGCATTTT.